This TCR beta chain originates from a study of OX40 agonist ivuxolimab in advanced cancers. Study context: Partial responses occurred in Three dose-escalation patients, one with hepatocellular carcinoma and two with cutaneous melanoma.

Clones were read by immunoSEQ multiplex PCR, and TCRdb kept only the in-frame ones, dropping some. The sample lists tens of thousands of clones; more than 75% were seen once. This clone has only one observation. CDR3 length equals 14 residues. V gave up 5 bases and J gave up 6 bases; unmatched junction bases: 7. In germline, CDR1 is LNHDA, CDR2 SQIVND (reference sequence). The input for sequencing was CD4+ or CD8+ T cells sorted from blood, taken in a trial of the OX40 agonist ivuxolimab. This sequence originates from an adult with an advanced solid tumor such as melanoma, head and neck, liver or kidney cancer. The gene calls are TRBV19 and TRBJ2-1; 7 bases align to TRBD1. As DNA, the CDR3 is TGTGCCAGTAGTTTGGGACAGCCGGGCAATGAGCAGTTCTTC. This gives the protein CASSLGQPGNEQFF.